This T cell receptor beta chain was recorded in a study of blood T cell repertoires in COVID-19. Background on the study: From the United States, Italy and Spain came samples of acute and convalescent COVID-19. T cells, B-cell-depleted T cells, or PBMCs provided the cDNA or gDNA that served as material.

Method: immunoSEQ multiplex PCR; TCRdb's copy keeps in-frame clones and lacks some. This table has some 96,000 clones, 70% to 90% appearing once. V was pared by 1 base and J by 3 bases, with 7 bases between. The CDR3 totals 13 residues. Per the germline V gene, CDR1 is LGHNA and CDR2 is YNFKEQ. The sample holds one count of this clone. Sequencing input: peripheral blood. The genes are TRBV4-2 and TRBJ2-7; D may be TRBD1 (5 bases). The TCR was taken from a human donor in a cohort sampled during active COVID-19. As DNA, the CDR3 is TGTGCCAGCAGCCAAGCAGGGAACTACGAGCAGTACTTC. It codes for CASSQAGNYEQYF.